Presented here are 31 T cell receptor beta chains from one specimen sequenced in a study of identical twins. TCRdb reprocessed the 5' RACE reads via MiXCR and lists one record per CDR3 protein. In the table there are fewer than 250,000 distinct CDR3 sequences, about 16% of which are singletons. These same data were also listed under a study on T cells expressing NK-cell markers.

Material for sequencing was CD8+ T cells sorted from blood. The receptors were sampled from a woman under 30 in good health.

In its sample, this clonotype was seen many times. This rearrangement joins TRBV9 to TRBJ2-7; TRBD2 matches at 9 bases. V was clipped by 0 bases and J by 4 bases; unmatched bases: 5. CDR1 is SGDLS and CDR2 is YYNGEE in the germline V gene. The CDR3 spans 15 residues. The CDR3 DNA sequence: TGTGCCAGCAGCGTAGAAGCTAGCGGGATTTACGAGCAGTACTTC. It encodes CASSVEASGIYEQYF.

This clonotype was recorded many times. J is TRBJ2-3 and V is TRBV27; unclear D gene. Germline assignment: CDR1 MNHEY and CDR2 SMNVEV (reference sequence). V was cut by 3 bases and J by 0 bases, with 10 bases left in between. This CDR3 has 15 residues. The CDR3 DNA follows: TGTGCCAGCAGTTTGGGCAGCTCTAGCACAGATACGCAGTATTTT. Residues: CASSLGSSSTDTQYF.

The J gene is TRBJ2-1, the V gene TRBV15; maybe TRBD2 (5 bases). The CDR3 loop spans 17 amino acids. Trimming removed 0 bases from V and 8 bases from J, with 20 bases in between. Germline CDR1 LNHNV, CDR2 YYDKDF (reference sequence). The CDR3 DNA is TGTGCCACCAGCAGAGATAAGGGCGGGTTCCCCCCCCATGAGCAGTTCTTC. Its translation is CATSRDKGGFPPHEQFF.

The chain combines TRBV20-1 with TRBJ2-7; 11 nucleotides match TRBD2. V lost 5 bases and J lost 9; bases outside the gene matches: 18. Per the germline V gene, CDR1 is DFQATT and CDR2 is SNEGSKA (reference sequence). This CDR3 comprises 16 residues. CDR3 bases: TGCAGTGCTGGACACTCCGGGACTAGCGGCTTACAGTGGCAGTACTTC. The encoded protein is CSAGHSGTSGLQWQYF.

The chain uses TRBV7-9 and TRBJ2-7, with D tentatively TRBD1 (7 bases). With 4 bases removed from V and 3 bases from J, the gap between germline ends came to 16 bases. The CDR3 is 15 amino acids. Germline V lookup: CDR1 SEHNR, CDR2 FQNEAQ (reference sequence). CDR3 amino acids: CASSSQGGTYYEQYF. The CDR3 coding sequence is TGTGCCAGCAGCTCCCAGGGGGGCACATACTACGAGCAGTACTTC.

The chain is built from TRBV5-1 and TRBJ2-2; maybe TRBD2 (6 bases). From germline, CDR1 is SGHRS and CDR2 YFSETQ. V lost 0 bases to trimming and J lost 6 bases, with 12 bases between them. The length of the CDR3 is 15 residues. In DNA, the CDR3 is TGCGCCAGCAGCTTGGCCGGGGGATCTCCCGGGGAGCTGTTTTTT. Translating it yields CASSLAGGSPGELFF.

The chain uses TRBV6-2 or TRBV6-3 and TRBJ2-7; 8 bases agree with TRBD2. The CDR3 contains 14 residues. CDR1 is MNHEY and CDR2 is SVGEGT in the germline V gene. V lost 6 bases to trimming and J lost 4 bases; unmatched junction nucleotides: 8. CDR3 amino acids: CASSPLAEHYEQYF. The CDR3 DNA reads TGTGCCAGCAGCCCACTAGCGGAACATTACGAGCAGTACTTC.

The rearrangement uses TRBV11-3 and TRBJ2-2; a possible D gene is TRBD2 (5 bases). Trimming removed 0 bases at V and 5 bases at J, with 13 bases between. Germline CDR1 SGHNT, CDR2 YENEEA. CDR3 size: 16 residues. CDR3 in DNA: TGTGCCAGCAGCTTAGAGGCGGGTGGAATGACCGGGGAGCTGTTTTTT. Its protein product is CASSLEAGGMTGELFF.

The chain combines TRBV24-1 with TRBJ2-1; no reliable D call. This CDR3 contains 13 residues. CDR1 is KGHDR and CDR2 is SFDVKD in the germline V gene. The germline V and J ends were trimmed by 1 base and 6 bases, with 6 bases remaining between them. The CDR3 DNA reads TGTGCCACCAGTGATTTTCCCAGCAATGAGCAGTTCTTC. It specifies CATSDFPSNEQFF.

The rearrangement uses TRBV9 and TRBJ2-2; no clear D. V lost 4 bases and J lost 0, with 10 bases in between. Germline V CDR1 and CDR2: SGDLS, YYNGEE. There are 15 residues in the CDR3. As DNA, the CDR3 is TGTGCCAGCAGCCCGGGCGCCTCGAACACCGGGGAGCTGTTTTTT. As protein: CASSPGASNTGELFF.

The J gene is TRBJ1-2, the V gene TRBV29-1; tentative D call: TRBD1 (5 bases). This CDR3 is built from 14 residues. The V end was cut by 1 base, the J end by 2 bases, with 11 bases between. Germline values: CDR1 SQVTM, CDR2 ANQGSEA. The chain's CDR3 is CSVEGFGANYGYTF. CDR3 in DNA: TGCAGCGTTGAAGGTTTTGGGGCCAACTATGGCTACACCTTC.

This clonotype has more than one count but fewer than ten. DNA for the CDR3: TGTGCCAGCAGTTTATTAGGTGGGGATGGGGGATACAATGAGCAGTTCTTC. It yields the protein CASSLLGGDGGYNEQFF. The rearrangement joins TRBV27 to TRBJ2-1; D may match TRBD1 or TRBD2 (5 bases each). There are 17 residues in the CDR3. Trimming removed 1 base at V and 4 bases at J, with 17 bases between. Per the germline V gene, CDR1 is MNHEY and CDR2 is SMNVEV (reference sequence).

This clonotype was detected only a few times. The CDR3 spells CASSRRGTPNTEAFF. The CDR3 DNA sequence: TGTGCCAGCAGTCGGCGCGGGACACCGAACACTGAAGCTTTCTTT. The chain uses TRBV9 and TRBJ1-1, with D tentatively TRBD1 (6 bases). Germline assignment: CDR1 SGDLS and CDR2 YYNGEE. V was cut by 5 bases and J by 1 base, with 15 bases left in between. The CDR3 loop spans 15 amino acids.

The chain links TRBV9 to TRBJ2-1, with 7 positions matching TRBD2. The CDR3 spans 16 residues. V was pared by 3 bases and J by 5 bases, with 11 bases of the junction left unmatched. CDR1 and CDR2 from the germline V gene are SGDLS and YYNGEE. CDR3 bases: TGTGCCAGCAGCGGTACCGGGGGGAGGACCAACAATGAGCAGTTCTTC. Its translation: CASSGTGGRTNNEQFF.

This clonotype was recorded a few times. The chain has TRBV2 and TRBJ1-3, with 8 bases fitting TRBD1. Germline V gene sequence: CDR1 SNHLY, CDR2 FYNNEI. The CDR3 consists of 16 residues. V shed 4 bases and J 0 bases; nucleotides not matched to a gene: 5. For the CDR3, the DNA is TGTGCCAGCAGTGGATCGACAGGGGACTCTGGAAACACCATATATTTT. Translating it yields CASSGSTGDSGNTIYF.

This clonotype has more than one count but fewer than ten. The chain uses TRBV6-1 and TRBJ2-1, with D possibly being TRBD2 (5 bases). Germline V gene data show CDR1 as MNHNS and CDR2 as SASEGT. The CDR3 extends over 15 amino acids. Trimming took 6 bases from V and 0 from J, leaving 12 bases between them. CDR3 sequence reads: CASRGAASSYNEQFF. In DNA form, the CDR3 reads TGTGCCAGCAGAGGAGCGGCCAGCTCCTACAATGAGCAGTTCTTC.

CDR3 nucleotide sequence: TGTGCCAGCAGCTTAACGACAGGGAGCACTGAAGCTTTCTTT. Protein sequence: CASSLTTGSTEAFF. The chain joins TRBV7-8 to TRBJ1-1; 7 nucleotides agree with TRBD1. V lost 2 bases to trimming and J lost 4 bases; unmatched junction nucleotides: 4. This CDR3 contains 14 residues. Germline lookup yields CDR1 SGHVS and CDR2 FQNEAQ.

The CDR3 spells CASIGMGNTEAFF. The CDR3 region has the DNA TGCGCCAGCATTGGAATGGGGAACACTGAAGCTTTCTTT. This chain connects TRBV5-1 to TRBJ1-1; D is unresolved. Germline V lookup: CDR1 SGHRS, CDR2 YFSETQ. Trimming removed 6 bases at V and 1 base at J, with 10 bases between. The CDR3 contains 13 residues.

This clonotype was seen more than once but under ten times. The V call is TRBV4-1, the J call TRBJ2-5; tentative D call: TRBD2 (5 bases). V dropped 1 base and J dropped 5 bases, with 11 bases sitting between them. This CDR3 spans 14 amino acids. Germline CDR1 reads MGHRA; CDR2 reads YSYEKL. The CDR3 nucleotides read TGCGCCAGCAGCCAAGGTCTAGCCGTGGAGACCCAGTACTTC. Translated, it gives CASSQGLAVETQYF.

V and J are TRBV2 and TRBJ2-7; TRBD2 is a possible D gene (6 bases). Between the trimmed V and J ends, which lost 6 bases and 4 bases, there was a span of 10 bases. CDR1 is SNHLY, CDR2 FYNNEI, per germline. The CDR3 is made up of 12 amino acids. CDR3 DNA: TGTGCCAGCAGGGGAGGACGATACGAGCAGTACTTC. This codes for CASRGGRYEQYF.

The chain employs TRBV11-2 and TRBJ1-3; D remains ambiguous. CDR1 and CDR2 (germline): SGHAT, FQNNGV. The CDR3 is 13 amino acids. V lost 3 bases and J lost 8, with 11 bases in between. For the CDR3, the DNA is TGTGCCAGCAGCTTCAGGCAGGCGGACACCATATATTTT. Protein sequence: CASSFRQADTIYF.

V gene TRBV20-1 combines with J gene TRBJ2-3; the D gene is possibly TRBD1 (6 bases). The germline V gene has CDR1 DFQATT and CDR2 SNEGSKA (reference sequence). The CDR3 is made up of 15 amino acids. Trimming pared 2 bases from V and 7 bases from J, leaving 19 bases between. The CDR3 DNA reads TGCAGTGCTAGATCAGTCTCAGGGGCCGGATATACGCAGTATTTT. This encodes CSARSVSGAGYTQYF.

This clonotype appeared many times. This chain uses TRBV27 with TRBJ2-7; D might be TRBD1 (6 bases). Germline CDR1 MNHEY, CDR2 SMNVEV (reference sequence). Trimming shortened V by 5 bases and J by 1 base, and 21 bases separated the two germline ends. This CDR3 comprises 17 residues. CDR3 in amino acids: CASSIQKGVTGSYEQYF. The CDR3, as DNA: TGTGCCAGCAGTATCCAAAAGGGGGTCACAGGATCCTACGAGCAGTACTTC.

This clonotype was seen a handful of times. The rearrangement joins TRBV7-9 to TRBJ2-2; 8 nucleotides line up with TRBD2. The CDR3 has 17 amino acids. The germline gives CDR1 SEHNR, CDR2 FQNEAQ (reference sequence). V was pared by 5 bases and J by 5 bases, with 13 bases of the junction left unmatched. The CDR3 DNA follows: TGTGCCAGCAGCCCAGGAGGATCGATAGCGGGAACCGGGGAGCTGTTTTTT. It yields the protein CASSPGGSIAGTGELFF.

This clonotype has only a few counts. The chain combines TRBV7-9 with TRBJ1-1; TRBD1 is a possible D gene (5 bases). The CDR3 loop spans 15 amino acids. The germline CDR1 and CDR2 sequences are SEHNR and FQNEAQ (reference sequence). Trimming removed 5 bases from V and 5 bases from J, with 18 bases in between. The CDR3 DNA reads as TGTGCCAGCAGCACTCAGGGATTTACGAGGACTGAAGCTTTCTTT. It is translated as CASSTQGFTRTEAFF.

The genes are TRBV12-5 and TRBJ1-4; D is perhaps TRBD1 (5 bases). CDR1 is LGHNT and CDR2 is FRNRAP in the germline V gene. The CDR3 sequence is 15 residues long. V dropped 5 bases and J dropped 4 bases, with 14 bases sitting between them. The CDR3 nucleotides are TGTGCTAGTGGTCCGCCGGGACCGATTAATGAAAAACTGTTTTTT. Encoded protein: CASGPPGPINEKLFF.

The chain has TRBV20-1 and TRBJ1-1; perhaps TRBD1 as D (6 bases). The CDR3 consists of 12 residues. CDR1 is DFQATT and CDR2 is SNEGSKA in the germline V gene (reference sequence). Trimming pared 6 bases from V and 5 bases from J, leaving 13 bases between. The DNA of the CDR3 is TGCAGTGCCTTCGAGGGGGTTACTGAAGCTTTCTTT. The encoded protein is CSAFEGVTEAFF.

The rearrangement links TRBV20-1 to TRBJ2-3; D is unresolved. This CDR3 has 14 amino acids. V lost 6 bases and J 6 bases, leaving 19 bases between the germline ends. Germline CDR1 and CDR2: DFQATT and SNEGSKA (reference sequence). CDR3 DNA sequence: TGCAGTGCCCCGACGTTCTGGTTTTGGGATACGCAGTATTTT. Translation: CSAPTFWFWDTQYF.

The genes are TRBV5-1 and TRBJ2-1; 7 bases map to TRBD1. Germline values: CDR1 SGHRS, CDR2 YFSETQ. V gave up 8 bases and J gave up 6 bases; unmatched junction bases: 17. The CDR3 loop spans 16 amino acids. This chain's CDR3 is CARGSWARGHGNEQFF. CDR3 nucleotide sequence: TGCGCCAGAGGGTCTTGGGCTAGGGGGCATGGCAATGAGCAGTTCTTC.

The rearrangement joins TRBV20-1 to TRBJ2-1; TRBD2 agrees at 7 bases. CDR1 DFQATT and CDR2 SNEGSKA come from the germline V gene (reference sequence). V was pared by 5 bases and J by 4 bases, with 14 bases of the junction left unmatched. The CDR3 is 16 amino acids. The CDR3 nucleotides read TGCAGTGCTCAGAGGCAGCCGGGAGCGGGATACAATGAGCAGTTCTTC. It yields the protein CSAQRQPGAGYNEQFF.

A few counts support this clonotype. The chain has TRBV6-2 or TRBV6-3 and TRBJ1-1; D is ambiguous. V was trimmed by 2 bases and J by 8 bases, leaving 6 bases between them. This CDR3 is 11 amino acids long. Germline V CDR1 and CDR2: MNHEY, SVGEGT. For the CDR3, the DNA is TGTGCCAGCAGTTACACCGAGGAAGCTTTCTTT. Translated: CASSYTEEAFF.